The rows below give T cell receptor beta chains drawn from one sample of a study of T-cell reconstitution after alpha-beta-depleted transplantation in children. TCRdb called the PCR reads again in MiXCR, with one record for every CDR3 protein. The sample shows some 120,000 distinct CDR3 sequences, around a tenth of them seen only once. The sample was PBMCs, taken before TCRalphabeta/CD19-depleted stem cell transplant. The receptor source for this set is a boy aged 2 to 10 with acute lymphoblastic leukemia, due to receive a stem cell transplant. The CDR3 runs from the conserved cysteine through the conserved F or W. The order of the fields is clone size, V gene, CDR3 length, D gene, J gene, CDR3 protein, CDR3 DNA. A D gene is named only where the DNA matches it firmly. Expanded clones are given a class, and other clones once, few, many or no size at all.

few	TRBV5-5	15	.	TRBJ1-2	CASSSAGARRRGYTF	TGTGCCAGCAGCTCAGCCGGGGCCCGTCGGAGGGGCTACACCTTC
.	TRBV27	16	TRBD1	TRBJ2-1	CASSNDRTGGMDEQFF	TGTGCCAGCAGTAACGATCGGACAGGGGGCATGGATGAGCAGTTCTTC
.	TRBV6-1	17	TRBD1	TRBJ2-6	CASSPRDRVSGANVLTF	TGTGCCAGCAGTCCCCGGGACAGGGTCTCTGGGGCCAACGTCCTGACTTTC
.	TRBV5-1	13	.	TRBJ1-2	CASSFDNNYGYTF	TGCGCCAGCAGCTTCGACAATAACTATGGCTACACCTTC
many	TRBV20-1	14	TRBD2	TRBJ2-5	CSARLAGVLETQYF	TGCAGTGCTAGACTAGCGGGAGTTTTGGAGACCCAGTACTTC
many	TRBV18	15	.	TRBJ1-4	CASSPLKDLNEKLFF	TGTGCCAGCTCACCACTCAAGGATTTGAATGAAAAACTGTTTTTT
few	TRBV14	15	.	TRBJ2-1	CASSQPEALYNEQFF	TGTGCCAGCAGCCAACCCGAGGCGTTGTACAATGAGCAGTTCTTC
few	TRBV4-2	14	.	TRBJ2-7	CASSHPGEGDEQYF	TGTGCCAGCAGCCACCCGGGGGAAGGCGACGAGCAGTACTTC
.	TRBV28	17	TRBD1	TRBJ1-2	CASSRGQGARLGYGYTF	TGTGCCAGCAGTCGGGGACAGGGGGCGCGTTTGGGCTATGGCTACACCTTC
.	TRBV20-1	13	TRBD2	TRBJ2-7	CSARERERYEQYF	TGCAGTGCTAGAGAGCGGGAGCGGTACGAGCAGTACTTC
many	TRBV5-1	16	.	TRBJ2-1	CASSPQEVGSYNEQFF	TGCGCCAGCAGTCCTCAGGAGGTTGGCTCCTACAATGAGCAGTTCTTC
.	TRBV5-6	17	TRBD1	TRBJ2-3	CASSQALGTGDTDTQYF	TGTGCCAGCAGCCAAGCACTCGGGACAGGGGACACAGATACGCAGTATTTT
.	TRBV6-1	20	TRBD2	TRBJ2-6	CASSGPGLAGGISGANVLTF	TGTGCCAGCAGTGGGCCTGGACTAGCGGGGGGAATCTCTGGGGCCAACGTCCTGACTTTC
many	TRBV20-1	16	.	TRBJ2-1	CSAEIQRANSYNEQFF	TGCAGTGCCGAAATCCAGCGGGCGAACTCCTACAATGAGCAGTTCTTC
.	TRBV19	16	.	TRBJ2-6	CASSIRSPVGANVLTF	TGTGCCAGTAGTATTCGAAGCCCGGTGGGGGCCAACGTCCTGACTTTC
many	TRBV3-1	18	.	TRBJ2-7	CASSQEGSRAGTTKEQYF	TGTGCCAGCAGCCAAGAGGGATCGCGGGCCGGGACGACTAAGGAGCAGTACTTC
few	TRBV6-1	15	.	TRBJ2-2	CASRVPGRLDGELFF	TGTGCCAGCAGAGTACCCGGGCGACTCGACGGGGAGCTGTTTTTT
.	TRBV5-1	16	.	TRBJ1-3	CASSLEVQTAGNTIYF	TGCGCCAGCAGCTTGGAAGTCCAGACAGCTGGAAACACCATATATTTT
.	TRBV7-2	16	TRBD2	TRBJ2-1	CASSLMASGSIGEQFF	TGTGCCAGCAGCTTAATGGCTAGCGGGAGTATAGGTGAGCAGTTCTTC
.	TRBV14	21	TRBD2	TRBJ2-1	CASSQDLAGVFGRQTGNEQFF	TGTGCCAGCAGCCAGGATTTAGCGGGAGTGTTCGGCCGCCAGACCGGTAATGAGCAGTTCTTC
many	TRBV12-3/TRBV12-4	12	.	TRBJ2-7	CASSGSSYEQYF	TGTGCCAGCAGTGGGAGCTCCTACGAGCAGTACTTC
few	TRBV20-1	15	.	TRBJ2-1	CSARDTRFSYNEQFF	TGCAGTGCTAGAGATACGAGGTTCAGTTACAATGAGCAGTTCTTC
few	TRBV5-1	15	.	TRBJ1-4	CASSVNTATNEKLFF	TGCGCCAGCAGCGTGAACACAGCAACTAATGAAAAACTGTTTTTT
few	TRBV10-2	14	.	TRBJ2-7	CASSSGLDSYEQYF	TGCGCCAGCAGTTCCGGCCTAGACTCCTACGAGCAGTACTTC
many	TRBV12-3/TRBV12-4	14	TRBD1	TRBJ1-1	CASSPGQGATEAFF	TGTGCCAGCAGCCCAGGACAGGGGGCGACTGAAGCTTTCTTT
.	TRBV24-1	16	TRBD2	TRBJ2-3	CATSDLPTSGTDTQYF	TGTGCCACCAGTGATTTGCCAACTAGCGGCACAGATACGCAGTATTTT
few	TRBV5-8	15	TRBD1	TRBJ2-5	CASSAGTATQETQYF	TGTGCCAGCAGCGCCGGGACAGCCACCCAAGAGACCCAGTACTTC
many	TRBV12-3/TRBV12-4	14	.	TRBJ1-5	CASVVAGSNQPQHF	TGTGCCAGCGTAGTTGCCGGTAGCAATCAGCCCCAGCATTTT
.	TRBV15	15	.	TRBJ2-2	CATSSGQANTGELFF	TGTGCCACCTCCTCCGGGCAGGCCAACACCGGGGAGCTGTTTTTT
.	TRBV5-1	17	TRBD1	TRBJ1-3	CASSLDLGQAAGNTIYF	TGCGCCAGCAGCTTGGACTTAGGACAGGCAGCTGGAAACACCATATATTTT
few	TRBV29-1	12	.	TRBJ2-5	CSVEEGGETQYF	TGCAGCGTTGAAGAAGGGGGGGAGACCCAGTACTTC
few	TRBV20-1	17	.	TRBJ2-3	CSARDPLRLVRADTQYF	TGCAGTGCTAGAGACCCCCTAAGGCTGGTTAGGGCAGATACGCAGTATTTT